Listed here are 22 T cell receptor beta chains from one sample, sequenced in a study of graft-versus-host responses after intestinal transplantation. Their recognized antigens are unknown. Produced via immunoSEQ multiplex PCR; TCRdb's table is partial and in-frame only. In the table there are roughly 100,000 clones, about nine tenths of which are singletons. Sequencing was performed on unstimulated CD8+ T cells sorted from spleen or lymph node cells, taken before transplant. The receptors here all came from a human donor who was the organ donor for an intestinal transplant.

The rearrangement joins TRBV5-1 to TRBJ2-5, with 7 bases that match TRBD2. CDR1 is SGHRS, CDR2 YFSETQ, per germline. The J segment lost 2 bases and the V segment lost 0 bases, leaving 7 bases of the junction unmatched. The CDR3 runs 16 residues. CDR3 in amino acids: CASSLAEWREQETQYF. DNA for the CDR3: TGCGCCAGCAGCTTGGCCGAGTGGCGGGAGCAAGAGACCCAGTACTTC.

The rearrangement links TRBV11-2 to TRBJ2-5; no clear D. Germline CDR1 and CDR2: SGHAT and FQNNGV. The V end lost 0 bases, the J end lost 7 bases, and 12 bases lay between the germline ends. The CDR3 runs 14 residues. The CDR3 sequence is CASSLDEAWWTQYF. CDR3 nucleotide sequence: TGTGCCAGCAGCTTAGACGAGGCCTGGTGGACCCAGTACTTC.

V is TRBV11-3 and J is TRBJ2-1, with 9 bases lining up with TRBD2. The length of the CDR3 is 19 residues. The germline V gene has CDR1 SGHNT and CDR2 YENEEA. V trimming: 1 base; J trimming: 4 bases; junction bases outside the gene matches: 14. CDR3 region: CASSLVRTIAGAIYNEQFF. The CDR3 nucleotides read TGTGCCAGCAGCTTAGTTCGGACTATAGCGGGGGCCATATACAATGAGCAGTTCTTC.

The chain is built from TRBV2 and TRBJ2-5; 7 nucleotides match TRBD2. The CDR3 has 19 amino acids. V lost 3 bases, J lost 0 bases, and 16 bases stayed unmatched. CDR1 is SNHLY and CDR2 is FYNNEI in the germline V gene. The CDR3: CASSEQLATSISHQETQYF. Written as DNA, the CDR3 is TGTGCCAGCAGTGAGCAACTAGCGACCTCGATATCCCACCAAGAGACCCAGTACTTC.

This chain links TRBV7-8 with TRBJ2-5; tentatively, D is TRBD2 (6 bases). The CDR3 is made up of 16 amino acids. The V and J ends lost 5 bases and 2 bases respectively, with 18 bases between them. In germline, CDR1 is SGHVS, CDR2 FQNEAQ. CDR3 bases: TGTGCCAGCAGCCCCCCCGATCTAGCGAGACAAGAGACCCAGTACTTC. The encoded protein is CASSPPDLARQETQYF.

The chain couples TRBV27 to TRBJ2-3, with 7 bases matching TRBD1. The V and J ends lost 7 bases and 4 bases, in that order; junction bases with no gene match: 11. Germline CDR1 reads MNHEY; CDR2 reads SMNVEV (reference sequence). This CDR3 has 15 amino acids. As DNA, the CDR3 is TGTGCCAGCAACTTCCTGACAGGGATGGCAGATACGCAGTATTTT. Its protein product is CASNFLTGMADTQYF.

The chain links TRBV6-5 to TRBJ2-1; TRBD2 aligns across 8 bases. The CDR3 covers 15 residues. Germline CDR1 and CDR2: MNHEY and SVGAGI. J was trimmed by 8 bases and V by 5 bases; bases with no gene match: 11. The CDR3: CASSHRGTSWDEQFF. In DNA form, the CDR3 reads TGTGCCAGCAGTCACCGAGGGACTAGTTGGGATGAGCAGTTCTTC.

The chain is built from TRBV6-5 and TRBJ2-3; D not certain. Trimming took 5 bases from V and 0 from J, leaving 12 bases between them. CDR1 MNHEY and CDR2 SVGAGI come from the germline V gene. The CDR3 loop spans 15 amino acids. For the CDR3, the DNA is TGTGCCAGCAGTCAACTATCAAGCAGCACAGATACGCAGTATTTT. It codes for CASSQLSSSTDTQYF.

The rearrangement joins TRBV4-2 to TRBJ2-1, with no clear D. This CDR3 comprises 11 residues. Germline V gives CDR1 LGHNA, CDR2 YNFKEQ. V shed 1 base and J shed 8 bases, with 3 bases lying between them. The DNA of the CDR3 is TGTGCCAGCAGCCAAGCGGATGAGCAGTTCTTC. Its translation is CASSQADEQFF.

V and J are TRBV10-3 and TRBJ2-7, with 8 bases identical to TRBD2. CDR3 size: 15 residues. CDR1 ENHRY and CDR2 SYGVKD come from the germline V gene. The ends lost 2 bases at V and 0 bases at J; junction bases unmatched: 3. As DNA, the CDR3 is TGTGCCATCAGTGAGGGGCGGGAGGACTCCTACGAGCAGTACTTC. This codes for CAISEGREDSYEQYF.

The V call is TRBV5-8, the J call TRBJ2-1; the match to TRBD2 covers 8 bases. This CDR3 is built from 15 residues. V trimming: 2 bases; J trimming: 6 bases; junction bases outside the gene matches: 7. Germline CDR1 reads SGHTS; CDR2 reads YDEGEE. Written as DNA, the CDR3 is TGTGCCAGCAGCTTCGGGACTAGTAATGGCAATGAGCAGTTCTTC. Protein: CASSFGTSNGNEQFF.

This chain joins TRBV28 and TRBJ2-1, with no clear D. The germline gives CDR1 MDHEN, CDR2 SYDVKM. V was clipped by 3 bases and J by 8 bases, with 26 bases between them. CDR3 length: 18 amino acids. The CDR3 loop is CASSFFATPPLTRDEQFF. As DNA, the CDR3 is TGTGCCAGCAGTTTTTTCGCAACCCCCCCCCTCACCCGGGATGAGCAGTTCTTC.

The sample holds one count of this clone. V and J are TRBV5-1 and TRBJ1-3; TRBD1 aligns across 12 bases. After removal of 1 base from V and 7 bases from J, the junction contained 6 bases not matched to a gene. CDR3 length: 16 residues. Germline loops: CDR1 SGHRS, CDR2 YFSETQ. CDR3 sequence (DNA): TGCGCCAGCAGCTTGCAGGGACAGGGGGCCGTCAACACCATATATTTT. Amino acid sequence: CASSLQGQGAVNTIYF.

DNA of the CDR3: TGTGCCAGCAGTTTAATTGAGGGGACAGGGATTGTTGGGGAGCAGTTCTTC. This encodes CASSLIEGTGIVGEQFF. The V gene is TRBV28, the J gene TRBJ2-1, with 9 bases lining up with TRBD1. Germline CDR1 and CDR2: MDHEN and SYDVKM. CDR3 length: 17 residues. V lost 2 bases to trimming and J lost 10 bases; unmatched junction nucleotides: 15.

This chain links TRBV28 with TRBJ2-5; 9 bases match TRBD2. CDR3 length: 16 amino acids. The V and J ends lost 3 bases and 2 bases, in that order; junction bases with no gene match: 7. The V gene's germline CDR1 is MDHEN and CDR2 SYDVKM. The CDR3 DNA reads TGTGCCAGCAGTTTGAAGGCGGGGGGGGCACAAGAGACCCAGTACTTC. It codes for CASSLKAGGAQETQYF.

The V gene is TRBV15, the J gene TRBJ1-1; 10 nucleotides match TRBD1. Germline assignment: CDR1 LNHNV and CDR2 YYDKDF (reference sequence). The trim removed 10 bases at V and 7 bases at J, leaving 9 bases unmatched. The CDR3 is made up of 13 amino acids. CDR3 protein: CAICSGTGDEAFF. The CDR3 DNA reads TGTGCCATCTGTTCCGGGACAGGGGATGAAGCTTTCTTT.

The chain recombines TRBV5-8 with TRBJ2-1; D possibly corresponds to TRBD2 (6 bases). Germline V lookup: CDR1 SGHTS, CDR2 YDEGEE. CDR3 size: 15 residues. V was pared by 2 bases and J by 0 bases, with 9 bases between. CDR3 DNA: TGTGCCAGCAGCTTCGACGGGAGCTCCTACAATGAGCAGTTCTTC. It specifies CASSFDGSSYNEQFF.

The chain couples TRBV28 to TRBJ1-1; the D is unclear. The CDR3 is 13 amino acids. CDR1 is MDHEN, CDR2 SYDVKM, per germline. Trimming left V 6 bases short and J 1 base short, with 9 bases between. In DNA, the CDR3 is TGTGCCAGCAGCTCCCGGGGGAACACTGAAGCTTTCTTT. Translating gives CASSSRGNTEAFF.

The rearrangement joins TRBV5-1 to TRBJ2-3; 9 bases are shared with TRBD2. Trimming took 4 bases from V and 1 from J; bases not matched to a gene: 4. The CDR3 spans 15 residues. Germline V gives CDR1 SGHRS, CDR2 YFSETQ. CDR3 sequence: CASSLIAGGTDTQYF. Written as DNA, the CDR3 is TGCGCCAGCAGCCTAATAGCGGGGGGCACAGATACGCAGTATTTT. Based on the CDR3 plus reference TRBV5-1 and TRBJ2-3, the full variable domain is KAGVTQTPRYLIKTRGQQVTLSCSPISGHRSVSWYQQTPGQGLQFLFEYFSETQRNKGNFPGRFSGRQFSNSRSEMNVSTLELGDSALYLCASSLIAGGTDTQYFGPGTRLTVL.

The chain links TRBV4-2 to TRBJ2-7; TRBD2 aligns across 15 bases. The CDR3 runs to 17 residues. J was trimmed by 2 bases and V by 0 bases; bases with no gene match: 2. CDR1 is LGHNA and CDR2 is YNFKEQ in the germline V gene. The CDR3 sequence: CASSQEWTSGGAYEQYF. The DNA for the CDR3 is TGTGCCAGCAGCCAAGAATGGACTAGCGGGGGGGCCTACGAGCAGTACTTC.

V is TRBV28 and J is TRBJ2-3, with D perhaps matching TRBD2 (6 bases). Germline CDR1 MDHEN, CDR2 SYDVKM. The CDR3 loop spans 16 amino acids. Trimming pared 3 bases from V and 4 bases from J, leaving 17 bases between. The CDR3 sequence: CASSLAGRASPDTQYF. As DNA, the CDR3 is TGTGCCAGCAGTTTGGCGGGAAGAGCGTCCCCAGATACGCAGTATTTT. Using reference TRBV28 and TRBJ2-3 for the parts outside the CDR3, the full variable domain is DVKVTQSSRYLVKRTGEKVFLECVQDMDHENMFWYRQDPGLGLRLIYFSYDVKMKEKGDIPEGYSVSREKKERFSLILESASTNQTSMYLCASSLAGRASPDTQYFGPGTRLTVL.

This clone has a single count. The chain links TRBV5-1 to TRBJ2-3; 12 bases fit TRBD2. Germline V gene lookup returns CDR1 SGHRS and CDR2 YFSETQ. Trimming removed 5 bases from V and 4 bases from J; junction bases left unmatched: 8. The CDR3 runs 16 residues. Here the CDR3 DNA reads TGCGCCAGCAGAAGGCTAGCGGGGGGGCAGGCAGATACGCAGTATTTT. This sequence encodes CASRRLAGGQADTQYF.